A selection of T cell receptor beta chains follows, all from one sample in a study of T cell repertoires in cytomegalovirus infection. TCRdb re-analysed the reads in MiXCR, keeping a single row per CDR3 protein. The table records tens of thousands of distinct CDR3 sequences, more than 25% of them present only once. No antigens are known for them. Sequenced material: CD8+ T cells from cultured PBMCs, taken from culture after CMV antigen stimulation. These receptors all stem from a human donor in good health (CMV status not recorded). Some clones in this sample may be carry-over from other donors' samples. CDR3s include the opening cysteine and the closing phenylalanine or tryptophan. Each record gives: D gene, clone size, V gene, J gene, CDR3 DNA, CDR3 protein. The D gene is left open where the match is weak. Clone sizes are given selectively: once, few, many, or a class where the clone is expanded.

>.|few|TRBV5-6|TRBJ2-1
TGTGCCAGCCTCTTGGGCGGGAACTACAATGAGCAGTTCTTC
CASLLGGNYNEQFF
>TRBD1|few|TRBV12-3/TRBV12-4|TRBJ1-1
TGTGCCAGCAGTTTAGGGACAGGGGGCCGCACTGAAGCTTTCTTT
CASSLGTGGRTEAFF
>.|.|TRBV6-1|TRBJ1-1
TGTGCCAGCAGTTACCCAGGGGCGGACACTGAAGCTTTCTTT
CASSYPGADTEAFF
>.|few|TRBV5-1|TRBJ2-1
TGCGCCAGCAGCTTGGGGGAGTACAATGAGCAGTTCTTC
CASSLGEYNEQFF
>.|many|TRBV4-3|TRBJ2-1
TGCGCCAGCAGCCCGAGCCAGGGGGGTTGGGTTATGCATGAGCAGTTCTTC
CASSPSQGGWVMHEQFF
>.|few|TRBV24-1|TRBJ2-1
TGTGCCACCAGTGATTTGCCCCGGGGTTCCTACAATGAGCAGTTCTTC
CATSDLPRGSYNEQFF
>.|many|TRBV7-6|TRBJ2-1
TGTGCCAGCAGCCAAATCGGCCTAAATGAGCAGTTCTTC
CASSQIGLNEQFF
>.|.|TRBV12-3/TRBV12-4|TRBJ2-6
TGTGCCAGCTCCCTCAGCTCCCGTCGGGGCTCTGGGGCCAACGTCCTGACTTTC
CASSLSSRRGSGANVLTF
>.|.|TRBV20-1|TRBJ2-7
TGCAGTGCTGCACCCGCGGCGTTCTCCTACGAGCAGTACTTC
CSAAPAAFSYEQYF
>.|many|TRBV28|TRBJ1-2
TGTGCCAGCAGTTTAGGGTGGGACGCCTCCTATGGCTACACCTTC
CASSLGWDASYGYTF
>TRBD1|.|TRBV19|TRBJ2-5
TGTGCCAGTAGCCAGGGACAGGACGTGTTAGAGACCCAGTACTTC
CASSQGQDVLETQYF
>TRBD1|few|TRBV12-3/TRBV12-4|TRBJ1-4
TGTGCCAGCAAGGAAACAGGGGGCGGGAATGAAAAACTGTTTTTT
CASKETGGGNEKLFF
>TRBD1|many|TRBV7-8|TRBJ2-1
TGTGCCAGCAGCGCCACAGGGGGAAATGAGCAGTTCTTC
CASSATGGNEQFF
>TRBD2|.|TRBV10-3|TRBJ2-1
TGTGCCATCAGTGACCTAGGGCTAGCGGGCAACAATGAGCAGTTCTTC
CAISDLGLAGNNEQFF